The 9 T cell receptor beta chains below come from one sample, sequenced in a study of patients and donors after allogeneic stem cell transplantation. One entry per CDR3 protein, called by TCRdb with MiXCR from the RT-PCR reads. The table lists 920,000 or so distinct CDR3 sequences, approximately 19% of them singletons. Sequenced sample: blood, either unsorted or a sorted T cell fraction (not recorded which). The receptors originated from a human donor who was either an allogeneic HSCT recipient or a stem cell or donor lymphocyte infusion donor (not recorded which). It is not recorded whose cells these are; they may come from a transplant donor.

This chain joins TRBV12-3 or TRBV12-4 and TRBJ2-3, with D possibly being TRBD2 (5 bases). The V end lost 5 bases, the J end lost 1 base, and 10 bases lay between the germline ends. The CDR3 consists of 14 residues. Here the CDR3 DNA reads TGTGCCAGCAGTCCGGGGTCAGGCACAGATACGCAGTATTTT. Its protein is CASSPGSGTDTQYF.

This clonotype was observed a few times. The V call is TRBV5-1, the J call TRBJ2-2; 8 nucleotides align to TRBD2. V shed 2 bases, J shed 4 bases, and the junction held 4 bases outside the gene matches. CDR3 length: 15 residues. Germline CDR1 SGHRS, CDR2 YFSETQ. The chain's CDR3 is CASSFDGRATGELFF. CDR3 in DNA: TGCGCCAGCAGCTTCGACGGGAGGGCCACCGGGGAGCTGTTTTTT.

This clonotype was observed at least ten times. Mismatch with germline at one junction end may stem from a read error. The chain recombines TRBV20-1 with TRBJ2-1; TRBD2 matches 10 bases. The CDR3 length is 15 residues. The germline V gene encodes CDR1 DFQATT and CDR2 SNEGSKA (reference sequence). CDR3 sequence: CSDRRTSGNYNEQFF. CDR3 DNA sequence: TGCAGTGATAGAAGGACTAGCGGTAACTACAATGAGCAGTTCTTC.

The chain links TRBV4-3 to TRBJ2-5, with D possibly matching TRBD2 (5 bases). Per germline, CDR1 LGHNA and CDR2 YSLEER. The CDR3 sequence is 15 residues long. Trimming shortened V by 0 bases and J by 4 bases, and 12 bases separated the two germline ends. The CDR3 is CASSQDRGSGETQYF. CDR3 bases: TGCGCCAGCAGCCAAGATCGGGGTTCGGGAGAGACCCAGTACTTC.

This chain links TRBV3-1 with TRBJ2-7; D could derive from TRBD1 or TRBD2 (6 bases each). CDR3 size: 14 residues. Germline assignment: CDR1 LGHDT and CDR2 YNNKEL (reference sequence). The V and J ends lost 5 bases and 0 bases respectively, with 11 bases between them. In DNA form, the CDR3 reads TGTGCCAGCAGCATAAGGGGGGACTCCTACGAGCAGTACTTC. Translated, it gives CASSIRGDSYEQYF.

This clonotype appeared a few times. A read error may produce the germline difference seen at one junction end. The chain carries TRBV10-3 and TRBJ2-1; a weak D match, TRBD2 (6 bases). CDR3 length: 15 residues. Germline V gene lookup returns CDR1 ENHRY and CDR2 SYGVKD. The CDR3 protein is CATSGAGSSYNEQFF. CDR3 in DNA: TGTGCCACCAGTGGGGCGGGGAGCTCCTACAATGAGCAGTTCTTC.

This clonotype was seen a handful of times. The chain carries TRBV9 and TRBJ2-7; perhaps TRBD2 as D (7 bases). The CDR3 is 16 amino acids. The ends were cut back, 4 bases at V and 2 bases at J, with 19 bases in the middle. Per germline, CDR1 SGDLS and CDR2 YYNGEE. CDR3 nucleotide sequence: TGTGCCAGCAGCCCAAAGGGGGGGCCCACCACCTACGAGCAGTACTTC. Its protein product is CASSPKGGPTTYEQYF. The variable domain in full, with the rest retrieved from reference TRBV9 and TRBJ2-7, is DSGVTQTPKHLITATGQRVTLRCSPRSGDLSVYWYQQSLDQGLQFLIQYYNGEERAKGNILERFSAQQFPDLHSELNLSSLELGDSALYFCASSPKGGPTTYEQYFGPGTRLTVT.

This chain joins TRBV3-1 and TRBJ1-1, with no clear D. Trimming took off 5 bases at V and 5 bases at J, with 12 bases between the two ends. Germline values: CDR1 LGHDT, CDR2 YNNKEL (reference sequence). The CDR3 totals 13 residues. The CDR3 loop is CASSSPYGTEAFF. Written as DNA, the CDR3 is TGTGCCAGCAGCTCCCCCTACGGAACTGAAGCTTTCTTT.

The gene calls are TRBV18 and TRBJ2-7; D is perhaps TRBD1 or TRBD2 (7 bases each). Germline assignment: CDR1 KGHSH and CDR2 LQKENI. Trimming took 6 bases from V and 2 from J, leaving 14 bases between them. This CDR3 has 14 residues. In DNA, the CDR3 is TGTGCCAGCTCCGCAGGGGGAGGGACCTACGAGCAGTACTTC. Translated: CASSAGGGTYEQYF.